This TCR beta chain comes out of a study of regulatory T cells in long-lasting Graves disease (dated by TCRdb to the early 2020s). Context from the whole study: Antithyroid drugs had been taken for less than 3 months by newly diagnosed Graves' disease patients. This study used TCR sequencing and RNA sequencing of peripheral blood to compare persistent Graves' disease patients against newly diagnosed Graves' disease patients. The study was conducted in China and was registered as a clinical trial. TCR sequencing covered some 13 persistent and approximately 20 newly diagnosed Graves' disease patients, some 33 samples in total. Points the paper makes about the study in general: The authors acknowledged the small sample size as a limitation that may reduce accuracy. TRBV28, TRBJ1-2 and TRBJ2-5 were preferentially used in persistent disease, while TRBV20-1 and TRBJ2-1 were favored in newly diagnosed disease. Peripheral blood alone was examined, since thyroid tissue, which constituted the primary lesion, could not be accessed. Compared with newly diagnosed patients, persistent Graves' disease patients had lower TCR Shannon entropy and fewer highly expanded clones, which suggests clonal expansion. Sequencing and analysis were limited to the TCR beta chain. Persistent patients shared more public clonotypes among themselves (2,741) than newly diagnosed patients did (approximately 900).

The junction shows trimming of 2 bases on V and 2 bases on J, plus 13 bases between the germline ends. For CDR1 and CDR2, the germline V gene lists SGHDN and FVKESK. Inclusive of the bounding cysteine and phenylalanine, the CDR3 is 16 residues long. Of the read, only the CDR3 DNA is kept; its 48 bases are in frame from base 1. Reading the label with the study, this specimen's time point is: newly diagnosed GD, antithyroid drugs for less than 3 months. For both TCR sequencing and RNA sequencing, RNA was extracted from PBMCs in TRIzol. The diagnosis of Graves' disease was made according to American Thyroid Association guidelines. Recruitment of patients was carried out at an endocrinology department in Xi'an, China. Each patient gave approximately 9.7 milliliters of peripheral blood, collected in an EDTA anticoagulant tube. PBMCs were isolated by Ficoll Paque Plus density gradient separation without further T cell sorting. An Agilent 2100 Bioanalyzer and agarose gel were used to check RNA quality, while a NanoDrop 2000 measured RNA concentration.

This clonotype came up a few times. Its specific antigen is unknown. The record has no base qualities; no much larger clone is one base away. Library prep was done by multiplex PCR. Data came from an Illumina HiSeq 4000. TCR beta libraries were built with iRepertoire HTBI primers and Arm-PCR amplification of CDR3 regions. PCR products were gel purified before sequencing. The study's own analysis went as follows. Across samples, 60 to 70 TRBV and 13 to 15 TRBJ segments were identified and used for gene usage analysis of CDR3 amino acid clonotypes. Filtered high-quality paired reads were merged into contigs using COPE and FqMerger. BLAST was used to align contigs to IMGT TRBV, TRBD and TRBJ reference genes, with CDR3 defined following IMGT. Any clonotype with a frequency above 0.1% was counted as a highly expanded clone. Shannon entropy was used to measure repertoire diversity, and the Gini coefficient was used to measure V-J evenness. A clonotype was considered public if more than one individual shared it. TCRdb reprocessing: public reads trimmed at Q25 with fastp, clones called with MiXCR, in-frame beta chains kept. All rows with the same CDR3 protein become a single entry with the most common DNA and genes. The V and J calls and clone size are TCRdb's, not the authors'. Within this sample are 500,000 to 700,000 distinct CDR3 sequences, with approximately 15% of them counted one time only. Of the sample, 18% falls within the top ten clones.

The data also belong to a second study, concerning T cells in Graves' hyperthyroidism and ophthalmopathy. Per the second study: Graves' hyperthyroidism was defined as stable when no progression to ophthalmopathy occurred over 18 months of follow-up. Hyperthyroidism patients were newly diagnosed, had a disease duration of under 2 months, and were aged 18 to 65 years. The study excluded patients with uncontrolled infections, other autoimmune diseases, pregnancy or lactation. Diagnoses were established on the basis of clinical symptoms, serum thyroxine and TRAb, thyroid ultrasound, and orbital computed tomography. A first-round RT-PCR of the TCR CDR3 used the HTBI primer set with the Qiagen OneStep RT-PCR kit. Most expanded thyroid clonotypes (frequency above 0.001) were also detected in blood, suggesting blood repertoires may reflect thyroid immune responses. In cross-validation, a model built on a 13 V-J signature told ophthalmopathy apart from stable hyperthyroidism with just under 90% sensitivity and roughly 82% specificity, and in testing the same model reached 80%/75%. During validation, the model predicted progression to ophthalmopathy a median of approximately 6 months ahead of onset, with around 71% sensitivity and 72% to 85% specificity. To identify distinguishing TCR V-J signatures, a discovery cohort of some 99 patients was used, comprising 40 to 45 with Graves' ophthalmopathy and some 60 with stable Graves' hyperthyroidism. An independent validation cohort of around 19 hyperthyroidism patients and over 15 patients who later progressed to ophthalmopathy tested prospective prediction of ophthalmopathy. The 100 discovery patients were divided at random into training and test sets in a 7:3 ratio. In roughly six Graves' hyperthyroidism patients, the study also compared T-cell repertoires from thyroid tissue with T-cell repertoires from blood. After blood sampling, hyperthyroidism patients were treated with methimazole at a starting dose of 30 mg daily, and ophthalmopathy patients were treated with high-dose intravenous methylprednisolone. A second multiplex PCR round built the libraries, followed by size selection and purification. Libraries were sequenced paired-end with 100 bp reads on an Illumina HiSeq2000. Raw data were processed with SOAPnuke, discarding reads with adapters, uncalled bases, mean Phred below 15, or no exact constant-primer or identifier match. COPE v1.2.5 was used to merge the high-quality paired reads, and each unique nucleotide sequence was defined as a clonotype. Clonotypes were aligned to IMGT TRBV, TRBD and TRBJ reference segments using MiTCR v1.1. Only V-J combinations with frequency above 0.0001, covering about 99% of repertoires, were analysed. A TCS score was defined as the ratio of F50 (clonal expansion) to E x V (chaos), with BLOSUM62-based TCRdist applied between CDR3 peptides within each V-J. Welch's t-statistics and random forest reduced around 550 V-J features to 13, which were used in a naive Bayes classifier (R e1071). No statistical method was used to set the sample size in advance, and investigators knew the group allocation. The paper describes TCR Vbeta CDR3 sequencing of fewer than 150 peripheral blood samples, made up of approximately 40 ophthalmopathy patients, 70 to 75 hyperthyroidism patients and 17 progressor patients.

The chain is assembled from TRBV14 and TRBJ1-3; TRBD1 is perhaps the D gene, given 6 matching bases. The source was peripheral blood mononuclear cells (PBMCs), collected at new diagnosis, from a patient treated with antithyroid drugs. The sequence derives from a woman in her twenties or thirties with Graves disease. Donor details come from another sample of the same person, matched by shared clones. The sequenced DNA: TGTGCCAGCAGCCAACAAACAGGGTTGGCTGGAAACACCATATATTTT. Its coded protein is CASSQQTGLAGNTIYF.